The 9 T cell receptor beta chains reported below all come from one sample, sequenced in a study of metastatic and nonmetastatic thyroid tumors. MiXCR reprocessed the PCR reads for TCRdb. The sample holds more than 70,000 clones, 8.6% seen once. The entire patient cohort was treatment-naive prior to thyroid surgery. The source material was blood. Receptors originate from a female donor with papillary thyroid cancer or a benign thyroid nodule (not recorded which). Some clones in this sample may be carry-over from other donors' samples.

This clone was observed many times. The chain combines TRBV6-1 with TRBJ2-1; no reliable D call. This CDR3 comprises 16 residues. V was clipped by 7 bases and J by 3 bases, with 19 bases between them. Germline CDR1 MNHNS, CDR2 SASEGT. The DNA of the CDR3 is TGTGCCAGCAATTTAAAAAAGGTCCCGGACTACAATGAGCAGTTCTTC. It encodes CASNLKKVPDYNEQFF.

Ten or more counts support this clone. This chain joins TRBV24-1 and TRBJ2-5; D unclear. Germline CDR1 reads KGHDR; CDR2 reads SFDVKD. The CDR3 spans 15 residues. Trimming left V 2 bases short and J 0 bases short, with 9 bases between. CDR3 DNA: TGTGCCACCAGTGATTATGACCGCGACCAAGAGACCCAGTACTTC. Translated: CATSDYDRDQETQYF.

This clone was seen at least ten times. The chain links TRBV7-9 to TRBJ2-7; D is unclear. The CDR3 is 11 residues long. Germline V gene data show CDR1 as SEHNR and CDR2 as FQNEAQ (reference sequence). Trimming removed 2 bases from V and 7 bases from J, with 6 bases in between. The CDR3 here is CASSLLREQYF. In DNA form, the CDR3 reads TGTGCCAGCAGCTTATTAAGGGAGCAGTACTTC.

Ten or more counts support this clone. This chain links TRBV4-1 with TRBJ2-2; D assignment may be TRBD1 or TRBD2 (6 bases each). The CDR3 is made up of 18 amino acids. With 0 bases removed from V and 4 bases from J, the gap between germline ends came to 18 bases. Germline V gene lookup returns CDR1 MGHRA and CDR2 YSYEKL. The CDR3 bases are TGCGCCAGCAGCCAAGAAAGGAGGGACACCAGAGGCACCGGGGAGCTGTTTTTT. This sequence encodes CASSQERRDTRGTGELFF.

In this sample, this clone turned up many times. The J gene is TRBJ2-3, the V gene TRBV28, with TRBD2 identical over 7 bases. CDR1 MDHEN and CDR2 SYDVKM come from the germline V gene. This CDR3 comprises 15 residues. V dropped 6 bases and J dropped 2; count of bases not matched to a gene: 8. The CDR3 reads CASRNLAVTTDTQYF. CDR3 DNA: TGTGCCAGCAGGAACCTAGCGGTGACCACAGATACGCAGTATTTT.

This clone was counted ten times or more. This chain joins TRBV12-3 or TRBV12-4 and TRBJ2-2, with a weak D call TRBD2 (5 bases). V shed 6 bases and J shed 11 bases, with 19 bases lying between them. There are 14 residues in the CDR3. The CDR3 DNA follows: TGTGCCAGCAGATACGGGATCTCTCTGCCCGAGCTGTTTTTT. This gives the protein CASRYGISLPELFF.

The V call is TRBV6-2 or TRBV6-3, the J call TRBJ2-5; either TRBD1 or TRBD2 may supply D (6 bases each). V was pared by 8 bases and J by 5 bases, with 18 bases between. The CDR3 totals 14 residues. Germline CDR1 reads MNHEY; CDR2 reads SVGEGT. CDR3 sequence reads: CASVWRGVRETQYF. The CDR3 DNA reads as TGTGCCAGCGTCTGGAGGGGGGTCCGGGAGACCCAGTACTTC.

This clone appeared many times. The chain has TRBV19 and TRBJ2-6; D not resolved. Germline V CDR1 and CDR2: LNHDA, SQIVND (reference sequence). The CDR3 loop spans 16 amino acids. Deletions cut 2 bases from V and 0 bases from J, with 8 bases between. CDR3 residues: CASSIRPDSGANVLTF. The CDR3, as DNA: TGTGCCAGTAGTATACGGCCAGACTCTGGGGCCAACGTCCTGACTTTC.

This clone was detected many times. CDR3 nucleotide sequence: TGCAGTGCTAGAGATCTCTCGGCGGGTTTCGAGAACACTGAAGCTTTCTTT. This gives the protein CSARDLSAGFENTEAFF. The V call is TRBV20-1, the J call TRBJ1-1; D uncertain. With 0 bases removed from V and 1 base from J, the gap between germline ends came to 18 bases. The CDR3 is 17 amino acids. Germline lookup yields CDR1 DFQATT and CDR2 SNEGSKA (reference sequence).